Included here is one T cell receptor beta chain sequence, with context. Methods used by the authors: Estimated nucleated cell counts came from reference gene primer amplification. Some clones are missing from TCRdb's copy, which holds only in-frame ones; the method was immunoSEQ multiplex PCR. V, J and clone size were drawn from that table, and D and trimming were deduced from the DNA. Of about 180,000 clones listed, 87% were seen once; the top ten hold 1.6%. This sample was included in a study of blood T cell repertoires in COVID-19. Study overall: The United States, Italy and Spain provided the acute and convalescent COVID-19 samples. PBMCs, B-cell-depleted T cells, or T cells were the source of the cDNA or gDNA that made up the material.

Sequencing was performed on peripheral blood. This sequence originates from a woman in her forties or fifties with acute or convalescent COVID-19.

CDR3 nucleotide sequence: TGCGCCAGCAGCTTGGAGGCGGGGCATGGCTATGGCTACACCTTC. This codes for CASSLEAGHGYGYTF. This chain links TRBV5-1 with TRBJ1-2; D possibly corresponds to TRBD1 (5 bases). The V and J ends lost 0 bases and 4 bases respectively, with 13 bases between them. The CDR3 length is 15 residues. CDR1 is SGHRS, CDR2 YFSETQ, per germline.